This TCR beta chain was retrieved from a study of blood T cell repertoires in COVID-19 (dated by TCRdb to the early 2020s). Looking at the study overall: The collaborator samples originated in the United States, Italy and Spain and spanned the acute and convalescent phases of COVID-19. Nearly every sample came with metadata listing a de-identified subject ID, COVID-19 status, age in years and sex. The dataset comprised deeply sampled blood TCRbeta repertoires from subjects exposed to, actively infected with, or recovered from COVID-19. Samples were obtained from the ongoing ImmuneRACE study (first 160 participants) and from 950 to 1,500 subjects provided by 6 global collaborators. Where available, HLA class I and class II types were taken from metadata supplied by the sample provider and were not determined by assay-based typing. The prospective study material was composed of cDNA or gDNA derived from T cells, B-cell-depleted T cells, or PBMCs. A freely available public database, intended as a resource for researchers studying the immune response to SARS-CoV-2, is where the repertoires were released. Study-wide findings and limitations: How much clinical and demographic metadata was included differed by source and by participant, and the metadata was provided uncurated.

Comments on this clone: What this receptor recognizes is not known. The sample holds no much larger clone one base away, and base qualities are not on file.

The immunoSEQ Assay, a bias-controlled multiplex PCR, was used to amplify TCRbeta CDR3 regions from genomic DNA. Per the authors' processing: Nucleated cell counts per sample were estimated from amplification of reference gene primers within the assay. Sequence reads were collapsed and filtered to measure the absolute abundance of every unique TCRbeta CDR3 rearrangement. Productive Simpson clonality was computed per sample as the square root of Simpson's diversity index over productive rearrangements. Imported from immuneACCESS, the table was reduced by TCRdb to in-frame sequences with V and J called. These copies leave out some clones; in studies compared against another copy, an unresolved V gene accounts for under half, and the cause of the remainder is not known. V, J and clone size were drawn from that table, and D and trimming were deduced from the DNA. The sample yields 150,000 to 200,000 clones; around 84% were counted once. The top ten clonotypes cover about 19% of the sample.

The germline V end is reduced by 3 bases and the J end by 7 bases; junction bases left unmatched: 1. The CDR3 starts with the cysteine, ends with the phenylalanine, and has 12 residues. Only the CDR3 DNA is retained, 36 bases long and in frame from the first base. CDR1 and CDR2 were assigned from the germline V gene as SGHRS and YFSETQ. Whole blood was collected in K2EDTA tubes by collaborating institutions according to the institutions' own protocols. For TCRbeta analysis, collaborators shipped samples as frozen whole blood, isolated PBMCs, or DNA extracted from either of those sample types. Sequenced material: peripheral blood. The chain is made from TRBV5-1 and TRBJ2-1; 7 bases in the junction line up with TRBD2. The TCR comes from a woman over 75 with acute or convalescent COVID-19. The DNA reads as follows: TGCGCCAGCAGCTCCGGGGGGAATGAGCAGTTCTTC. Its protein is CASSSGGNEQFF.